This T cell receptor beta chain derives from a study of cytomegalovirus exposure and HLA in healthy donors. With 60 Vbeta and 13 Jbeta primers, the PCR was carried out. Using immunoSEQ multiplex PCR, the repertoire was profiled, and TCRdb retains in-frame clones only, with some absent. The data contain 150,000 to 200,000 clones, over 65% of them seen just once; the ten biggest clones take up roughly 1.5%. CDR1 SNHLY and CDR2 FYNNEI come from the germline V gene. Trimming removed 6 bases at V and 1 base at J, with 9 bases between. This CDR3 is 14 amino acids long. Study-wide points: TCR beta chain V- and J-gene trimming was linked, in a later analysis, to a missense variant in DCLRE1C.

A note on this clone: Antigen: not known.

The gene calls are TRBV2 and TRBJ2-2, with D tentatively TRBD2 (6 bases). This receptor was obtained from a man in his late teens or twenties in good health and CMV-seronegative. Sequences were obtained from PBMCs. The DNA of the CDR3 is TGTGCCAGCAGCCGGGACTTGAACACCGGGGAGCTGTTTTTT. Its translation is CASSRDLNTGELFF.